Listed below are T cell receptor beta chains from one sample, sequenced in a study of blood T cell repertoires in COVID-19. Here immunoSEQ multiplex PCR was the method, and the copy in TCRdb shows in-frame clones only, minus some. There are fewer than 100,000 clones in the sample; about nine tenths occur only once, and 4.5% to 5% lies in the top ten. Sequenced: peripheral blood. The origin of the receptors is a woman over 75 with acute or convalescent COVID-19. Each CDR3 is given without its conserved first and last residue. The D gene is left open where the match is weak.

CDR3aa: ASSLGQGAVKLF; d_gene: TRBD1; v_gene: TRBV19
CDR3aa: ASSPSAGQSSTDTQY; d_gene: NA; v_gene: TRBV21-1
CDR3aa: ASSLVGTSLSYEQY; d_gene: TRBD2; v_gene: TRBV28
CDR3aa: ASSVGTSGGAVETQY; d_gene: TRBD2; v_gene: TRBV9
CDR3aa: ASSGTGLTNEKLF; d_gene: NA; v_gene: TRBV2
CDR3aa: ASSRRDTGELF; d_gene: NA; v_gene: TRBV19
CDR3aa: ASILSGVSTGELF; d_gene: NA; v_gene: TRBV7-9
CDR3aa: ASSLGVPPLQGALYEQY; d_gene: TRBD1; v_gene: TRBV11-3
CDR3aa: ASSLGQNNQPQH; d_gene: NA; v_gene: TRBV7-8
CDR3aa: ASSLDGYGYT; d_gene: NA; v_gene: TRBV11-3
CDR3aa: ASSYTRGGTDTQY; d_gene: TRBD2; v_gene: TRBV6-2/TRBV6-3
CDR3aa: ASSSGFYGYT; d_gene: NA; v_gene: TRBV5-6
CDR3aa: AISIPGVDNQPQH; d_gene: NA; v_gene: TRBV2
CDR3aa: ASSLTLAGGLNTQY; d_gene: TRBD2; v_gene: TRBV13
CDR3aa: ASSMTSGGPTGELF; d_gene: TRBD2; v_gene: TRBV5-1
CDR3aa: AWSDGGGGPFSNQPQH; d_gene: NA; v_gene: TRBV30
CDR3aa: ASSQDRGPTREAF; d_gene: TRBD1; v_gene: TRBV18
CDR3aa: ASSMDRGMNTEAF; d_gene: TRBD1; v_gene: TRBV5-1
CDR3aa: ASSVEIERGNYEQY; d_gene: NA; v_gene: TRBV9
CDR3aa: AWMRGEQF; d_gene: NA; v_gene: TRBV30
CDR3aa: ASSFDSEIYEQY; d_gene: NA; v_gene: TRBV5-4
CDR3aa: ASGQQETQY; d_gene: NA; v_gene: TRBV3-1/TRBV3-2
CDR3aa: ASGRDSRQPQH; d_gene: TRBD1; v_gene: TRBV2
CDR3aa: ASSQGTVNSPLH; d_gene: TRBD1; v_gene: TRBV5-1
CDR3aa: ASSIAAGSSNRAEAF; d_gene: NA; v_gene: TRBV19
CDR3aa: AIRGGTGGNEAF; d_gene: TRBD1; v_gene: TRBV10-3
CDR3aa: ASSYNHRTSNEQF; d_gene: TRBD2; v_gene: TRBV7-9
CDR3aa: ASSSDRVGSNQPQH; d_gene: TRBD1; v_gene: TRBV7-9
CDR3aa: ASSESGGGTEAF; d_gene: TRBD1; v_gene: TRBV6-1
CDR3aa: ASSYDRGVYYGYT; d_gene: TRBD1; v_gene: TRBV6-5
CDR3aa: ASSLAGGTGELF; d_gene: NA; v_gene: TRBV5-6
CDR3aa: ASSWQGAQTDTQY; d_gene: TRBD1; v_gene: TRBV5-1
CDR3aa: SVEGDRAYGYT; d_gene: TRBD1; v_gene: TRBV29-1
CDR3aa: ASSLSPPSGVNEQF; d_gene: TRBD2; v_gene: TRBV7-2
CDR3aa: ASSKGPRGDNQPQH; d_gene: NA; v_gene: TRBV21-1
CDR3aa: ASSVGQGNTEAF; d_gene: NA; v_gene: TRBV9
CDR3aa: ASSLLPTGGLSPLH; d_gene: TRBD1; v_gene: TRBV7-2
CDR3aa: ASSFIRTDPSYEQY; d_gene: NA; v_gene: TRBV28
CDR3aa: ASSYADRGYEQY; d_gene: TRBD1; v_gene: TRBV6-5
CDR3aa: ASSITGNYNQPQH; d_gene: NA; v_gene: TRBV19
CDR3aa: ASSILTSGSNEQF; d_gene: TRBD2; v_gene: TRBV19
CDR3aa: AISALAGDSETQY; d_gene: TRBD2; v_gene: TRBV10-3
CDR3aa: ASSLTRGSTDTQY; d_gene: NA; v_gene: TRBV7-3
CDR3aa: ASRGQGPGETQY; d_gene: TRBD1; v_gene: TRBV9
CDR3aa: AFPTGMGGYT; d_gene: NA; v_gene: TRBV30
CDR3aa: ASSLAGDRGPF; d_gene: TRBD1; v_gene: TRBV12-3/TRBV12-4